This entry concerns a single TCR beta chain. The table lists this clonotype with many counts. What this receptor recognizes is not known. No base qualities exist here, and no much larger clone lies one base off it. The record originates from a study of neurological immune-mediated disorders (dated by TCRdb to the late 2010s). In terms of the full investigation: Using UMI-based sequencing, the study compared peripheral blood TCR-beta repertoires from patients with HTLV-I-associated myelopathy (HAM/TSP), patients with multiple sclerosis, and healthy controls. Longitudinal samples, technical triplicates and paired sorted CD4+ and CD8+ T-cell subsets, alongside PBMC samples, were included among the approximately 99 TCR-beta libraries. Of the 68 subjects in the cohort, some 15 were HAM/TSP patients, about 35 were multiple sclerosis patients, and some 20 were healthy controls. The investigation overall reported the following: Across subjects, expanded clones never shared an identical CDR3 amino acid sequence, which suggests that the TCR-beta repertoires in every group were private. TCR clonal expansion was highest in HAM/TSP patients and lowest in MS patients, with MS patients falling below even healthy controls.

To synthesize cDNA, template-switch 5'RACE was performed with a primer carrying a 10-nucleotide random unique molecular identifier so that each TCR transcript was tagged. Each sequencing run produced over 170 million TCR-beta sequences covering 15-18 subjects. The RNeasy kit was used to extract total RNA. The KAPA Real-time Library Amplification kit was used to amplify TCR-beta VDJ regions with primers targeting the TCR constant region and the 5'RACE anchor. Sample indexes and Illumina adaptors were added in a first PCR, and a second PCR then increased library yield. After purification with Ampure beads, the TCR product of roughly 650 bp was size-selected on a 2% E-gel SizeSelection system. Library quality was checked on a Bioanalyzer, concentration was measured with Qubit, and libraries were quantified with the Kapa Library Quantification kit before pooling. Libraries were sequenced paired-end 2 x 150 bp on an Illumina HiSeq 2500. To increase sequence diversity, 25-30% phiX was spiked into each library pool. On the authors' methods: Quality-filtered reads were processed with the UMI-based MiGEC pipeline, and over 85% of raw TCR sequences were removed by the MiGEC pipeline during error correction. VDJ genes were aligned to IMGT germline references, and clonotypes were defined by unique CDR3 amino acid sequence plus V-J genes. Clonal expansion, Shannon diversity and CDR3 relatedness were evaluated with VDJtools (CalcPairwiseDistances, ClusterSamples), while phylogenetic trees were built in CLCbio workbench. Using coefficient-of-variation modelling across technical triplicates, the study counted a clone as expanded if it had at least 8 unique UMIs. TCRdb passed the public sequencing reads through fastp at Q25 and MiXCR, retaining productive beta sequences. Merged by CDR3 protein, the rows form single entries marked with the most common genes and DNA. The V and J calls, along with clone size, are taken from TCRdb and not from the paper's own processing. This sample gives under 35,000 distinct CDR3 sequences in total; under 30% of them show up just once. Together, the top ten hold around 27% of the sample.

The junction shows trimming of 5 bases on V and 6 bases on J, plus 20 bases between the germline ends. The CDR3 runs 16 amino acids, cysteine and phenylalanine included. The only DNA kept is the CDR3, 48 bases in frame from the first base. Taken from the germline V gene, the CDR1 and CDR2 loops are MNHEY and SVGEGT. For the sorted-subset TCR libraries, the starting material was 850,000 to 1,000,000 sorted CD4+ or CD8+ T cells. PBMCs were separated from peripheral blood using Ficoll-Hypaque density gradient centrifugation and then cryopreserved in liquid nitrogen. Paired sorted CD4+ and CD8+ subsets came from healthy controls, HAM/TSP patients and MS patients.

This receptor was obtained from a man in his fifties with HTLV-1-associated myelopathy (HAM/TSP). Sequenced sample: CD4+ T cells from blood. The chain was built from TRBV6-2 or TRBV6-3 and TRBJ2-4, and the D gene may be TRBD1, 6 bases matching. The DNA is TGTGCCAGCAGTCTTCCCTCGGCAGGGGTGGGAAACATTCAGTACTTC. Its protein product is CASSLPSAGVGNIQYF.